This T cell receptor beta chain was sequenced in a study of STAT3 mutations in large granular lymphocyte leukemia. Turning to the study itself: Among longitudinally sequenced T-LGLL patients, roughly half had canonical activating STAT3 mutations detected. Overall study findings and caveats: At least one immunodominant TCR beta clonotype appeared in every T-cell large granular lymphocyte leukemia patient. Sampling intervals varied between patients and samples. TCR clonotype switching after therapy occurred in about 35% of the 18 patients.

About this clone itself: Its antigen remains unknown.

Looked up from germline, CDR1 is MDHEN and CDR2 is SYDVKM. The CDR3 consists of 14 residues. After removal of 7 bases from V and 7 bases from J, the junction contained 10 bases not matched to a gene. Some clones are missing from TCRdb's copy, which holds only in-frame ones; the method was immunoSEQ multiplex PCR. The sample includes under 35,000 clones, more than 60% of them seen just once. This sequence was found in a woman aged 45-59 years with T-cell large granular lymphocyte leukemia. Some clones in this sample may be carry-over from other donors' samples. This chain links TRBV28 with TRBJ1-5, with 7 positions matching TRBD1. Sequences were obtained from peripheral blood mononuclear cells. This CDR3 is CASNFGGGEQPQHF. Written as DNA, the CDR3 is TGTGCCAGCAACTTTGGAGGGGGCGAGCAGCCCCAGCATTTT.